The sample holds one count of the clone carrying this T cell receptor (beta chain). The antigen is not known. One end of the junction does not line up with germline, which may come from a read error. The CDR3 loop spans 12 amino acids. The V gene's germline CDR1 is SGHAT and CDR2 FQNNGV. Every patient underwent thyroid surgery untreated. This entry comes from a study of metastatic and nonmetastatic thyroid tumors. About the research overall: It was across blood and tumor or nodule tissue from malignant and benign thyroid patients that repertoires were compared. Overall study results and limits: Malignant thyroid tumors reportedly had TCR beta diversity that was significantly higher than in benign nodules, in blood and tumor.

TCRdb reanalyzed the PCR reads with MiXCR. The profile shows some 28,000 clones, around 17% of them singletons. This chain links TRBV11-2 with TRBJ2-7, with a possible D match to TRBD1 (5 bases). Material: blood. The sequence was collected from a female donor with papillary thyroid cancer or a benign thyroid nodule (not recorded which). Some clones in this sample may be carry-over from other donors' samples. CDR3 sequence reads: CASSLDSREHYF. DNA of the CDR3: TGTGCCAGCAGCCTTGACAGCCGTGAGCACTACTTC.